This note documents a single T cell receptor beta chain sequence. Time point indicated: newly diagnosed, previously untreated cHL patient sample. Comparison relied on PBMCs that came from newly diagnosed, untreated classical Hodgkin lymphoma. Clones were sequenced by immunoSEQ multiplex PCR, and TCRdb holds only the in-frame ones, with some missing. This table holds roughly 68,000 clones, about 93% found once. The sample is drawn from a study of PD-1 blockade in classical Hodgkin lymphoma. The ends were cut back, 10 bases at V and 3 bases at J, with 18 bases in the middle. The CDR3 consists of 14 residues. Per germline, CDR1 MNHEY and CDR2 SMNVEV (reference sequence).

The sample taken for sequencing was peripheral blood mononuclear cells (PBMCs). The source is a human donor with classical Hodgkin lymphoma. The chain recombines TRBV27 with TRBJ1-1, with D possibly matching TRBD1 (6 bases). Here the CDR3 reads CATSGARYDTEAFF. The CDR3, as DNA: TGTGCCACCTCGGGGGCGCGATATGACACTGAAGCTTTCTTT.